The rows below give T cell receptor beta chains drawn from one sample of a study of T-cell memory formation after mild COVID-19. One entry per CDR3 protein, called by TCRdb with MiXCR from the 5' RACE reads. In the table there are roughly 160,000 distinct CDR3 sequences, approximately 10% of which are singletons. Material: PBMCs or a T cell subset sorted from them (not recorded which). These TCRs come from a man between 18 and 35 years old who had mild COVID-19 (a few samples of this study predate the infection). Cell type and time point are not known. The CDR3 runs from the conserved cysteine through the conserved F or W. A D gene is named only where the DNA matches it firmly. Clone size, where shown, is once, few, many, or a class for clones that have expanded.

J,size,D,V,CDR3,DNA
TRBJ1-2,few,.,TRBV5-6,CASGYPDLYGYTF,TGTGCCAGCGGATACCCGGACCTATATGGCTACACCTTC
TRBJ2-5,few,TRBD1,TRBV7-6,CASSLGQGGKETQYF,TGTGCCAGCAGCCTGGGACAGGGGGGAAAAGAGACCCAGTACTTC
TRBJ2-7,few,TRBD2,TRBV7-6,CASSLDLAMASGGALGYEQYF,TGTGCCAGCAGCTTAGATCTTGCGATGGCTAGCGGGGGGGCACTCGGCTACGAGCAGTACTTC
TRBJ2-5,few,TRBD2,TRBV20-1,CSAEAGGVQETQYF,TGCAGTGCTGAGGCGGGGGGGGTCCAAGAGACCCAGTACTTC
TRBJ1-5,many,.,TRBV7-2,CASSVRGDQAQHF,TGTGCCAGCAGCGTAAGGGGGGATCAAGCCCAGCATTTT
TRBJ1-1,.,TRBD1,TRBV4-1,CASSRPGGQGKAFF,TGCGCCAGCAGCCGCCCGGGGGGACAGGGGAAAGCTTTCTTT
TRBJ1-1,few,.,TRBV7-9,CASSNRGREAFF,TGTGCCAGCAGCAACCGGGGTAGAGAAGCTTTCTTT
TRBJ2-5,few,.,TRBV5-1,CASQPGSGQETQYF,TGCGCCAGCCAACCGGGGAGTGGTCAAGAGACCCAGTACTTC
TRBJ2-7,.,.,TRBV6-2/TRBV6-3,CASGKHRDFSYEQYF,TGTGCCAGCGGCAAGCACCGGGACTTCTCCTACGAGCAGTACTTC
TRBJ2-7,.,TRBD2,TRBV3-1,CASSRGLAGALTSSYEQYF,TGTGCCAGCAGCCGAGGACTAGCGGGGGCCCTGACCTCCTCCTACGAGCAGTACTTC
TRBJ2-3,many,.,TRBV6-5,CASSSSGSVWTQYF,TGTGCCAGCAGTTCCTCAGGTTCCGTCTGGACGCAGTATTTT
TRBJ2-6,few,TRBD1,TRBV5-5,CASSHRQGTSGANVLTF,TGTGCCAGCAGCCACCGACAGGGGACCTCTGGGGCCAACGTCCTGACTTTC
TRBJ1-2,.,.,TRBV5-4,CASSLDGAHGYTF,TGTGCCAGCAGCTTGGATGGGGCTCACGGCTACACCTTC
TRBJ2-3,.,TRBD2,TRBV3-1,CASSQAPSAGPSTDTQYF,TGTGCCAGCAGCCAAGCCCCTTCAGCGGGACCGAGCACAGATACGCAGTATTTT
TRBJ1-4,.,.,TRBV15,CATSREGRQGGKLFF,TGTGCCACCAGCAGAGAGGGGAGGCAGGGAGGAAAACTGTTTTTT
TRBJ2-1,.,TRBD2,TRBV3-1,CASSQLFRTSGHNEQFF,TGTGCCAGCAGCCAACTATTCCGCACTAGCGGGCACAATGAGCAGTTCTTC
TRBJ1-1,.,TRBD1,TRBV19,CASSYGQGFTEAFF,TGTGCCAGTAGCTACGGACAGGGATTCACTGAAGCTTTCTTT
TRBJ2-1,.,.,TRBV18,CASSPTGDNEQFF,TGTGCCAGCTCACCCACGGGAGACAATGAGCAGTTCTTC
TRBJ2-7,few,TRBD2,TRBV5-1,CASSLLAGVDYEQYF,TGCGCCAGCAGTTTACTAGCGGGGGTCGACTACGAGCAGTACTTC
TRBJ2-2,.,.,TRBV7-3,CASSPQASGGTGELFF,TGTGCCAGCAGTCCCCAAGCAAGTGGAGGCACCGGGGAGCTGTTTTTT
TRBJ1-3,.,.,TRBV10-3,CATRPRIGNTIYF,TGTGCCACCCGCCCAAGAATCGGGAACACCATATATTTT
TRBJ2-5,.,.,TRBV20-1,CSAEASGAETQYF,TGCAGTGCGGAAGCGTCGGGGGCAGAGACCCAGTACTTC
TRBJ1-5,few,.,TRBV6-2/TRBV6-3,CASSETTYQPQHF,TGTGCCAGCAGTGAGACAACTTATCAGCCCCAGCATTTT
TRBJ2-3,.,TRBD2,TRBV28,CAPGGPSRADTQYF,TGTGCCCCGGGGGGGCCCTCGAGGGCAGATACGCAGTATTTT
TRBJ2-3,.,.,TRBV5-1,CASSLAWGGVTDTQYF,TGCGCCAGCAGCTTGGCCTGGGGGGGCGTCACAGATACGCAGTATTTT
TRBJ1-6,.,.,TRBV7-1,CASSLTAGASSYNSPLHF,TGTGCCAGCAGCCTCACCGCGGGGGCTAGCTCCTATAATTCACCCCTCCACTTT
TRBJ1-2,.,.,TRBV12-3/TRBV12-4,CASSWDWDGYTF,TGTGCCAGCAGCTGGGACTGGGATGGCTACACCTTC
TRBJ2-5,.,.,TRBV11-2,CASSPHGYQETQYF,TGTGCCAGCAGTCCACATGGGTACCAAGAGACCCAGTACTTC
TRBJ2-2,few,TRBD1,TRBV7-2,CASSSQGHTGELFF,TGTGCCAGCAGCTCACAGGGGCACACCGGGGAGCTGTTTTTT
TRBJ2-1,few,TRBD1,TRBV5-5,CASSPTRDRVYNEQFF,TGTGCCAGCAGCCCCACCCGGGACAGGGTCTACAATGAGCAGTTCTTC
TRBJ1-1,.,TRBD1,TRBV5-1,CASSPTGDSEAFF,TGCGCCAGCAGCCCCACAGGGGATAGTGAAGCTTTCTTT
TRBJ2-2,many,.,TRBV5-1,CASSLGLNTGELFF,TGTGCCAGCAGCCTCGGACTAAACACCGGGGAGCTGTTTTTT
TRBJ2-1,few,.,TRBV7-2,CASSPRSGREEQFF,TGTGCCAGCAGCCCCCGCTCAGGCCGCGAAGAGCAGTTCTTC
TRBJ2-2,many,.,TRBV5-1,CASSLIDPMNTGELFF,TGCGCCAGCAGCTTGATAGACCCCATGAACACCGGGGAGCTGTTTTTT
TRBJ1-2,once,TRBD1,TRBV6-2/TRBV6-3,CASARTGGSWNYGYTF,TGTGCCAGCGCTCGGACAGGGGGGAGTTGGAACTATGGCTACACCTTC
TRBJ1-4,few,.,TRBV29-1,CSAGNGTKLFF,TGCAGCGCTGGAAACGGGACAAAACTGTTTTTT
TRBJ2-5,few,.,TRBV7-2,CASSQDAGLTQYF,TGTGCCAGCAGCCAGGACGCAGGGTTGACCCAGTACTTC
TRBJ1-4,.,TRBD1,TRBV12-3/TRBV12-4,CASSRQGAGNEKLFF,TGTGCCAGCAGTAGGCAGGGGGCAGGAAATGAAAAACTGTTTTTT
TRBJ2-1,.,TRBD2,TRBV20-1,CSAEGLEKYNEQFF,TGCAGTGCTGAGGGACTAGAAAAATACAATGAGCAGTTCTTC
TRBJ2-1,.,TRBD1,TRBV7-2,CASSFQTQGAYEQFF,TGTGCCAGCAGCTTCCAAACCCAGGGGGCCTATGAGCAGTTCTTC
TRBJ2-4,few,.,TRBV5-1,CASSLDGWAKNIQYF,TGCGCCAGCAGCTTGGATGGGTGGGCCAAAAACATTCAGTACTTC
TRBJ2-3,few,.,TRBV9,CASSVVADTQYF,TGTGCCAGCAGCGTAGTAGCAGATACGCAGTATTTT
TRBJ1-4,.,TRBD1,TRBV12-3/TRBV12-4,CASTHRGLRKLFF,TGTGCCAGCACCCACAGGGGGTTGCGGAAACTGTTTTTT
TRBJ1-3,few,.,TRBV6-5,CASSVTPVANTIYF,TGTGCCAGCAGTGTGACTCCCGTGGCAAACACCATATATTTT
TRBJ2-3,few,.,TRBV7-2,CASSFRRGGDTQYF,TGTGCCAGCAGCTTTCGACGGGGTGGTGATACGCAGTATTTT